This TCR beta chain was captured by sequencing in a study of T cells in Graves' hyperthyroidism and ophthalmopathy. Study observations and caveats: Most expanded thyroid clonotypes above 0.001 recurred in blood.

The TCR beta CDR3 regions underwent amplification using RNA transcripts as the source. During a first-round RT-PCR of the TCR CDR3, the HTBI primer set was used. TCRdb re-derived calls from the multiplex PCR reads in MiXCR, one entry per CDR3 protein. The repertoire holds some 550,000 distinct CDR3 sequences, with more than 15% as singletons. CDR1 is KGHSH and CDR2 is LQKENI in the germline V gene. With 5 bases clipped from V and 8 bases from J, the junction kept 8 bases outside the gene matches. This CDR3 spans 14 amino acids. This clonotype was seen at least ten times. The antigen is unknown. This clonotype originated in a woman in her thirties or forties with Graves' ophthalmopathy. The source material was blood. The chain is built from TRBV18 and TRBJ1-4; TRBD1 matches at 7 bases. CDR3 sequence (DNA): TGTGCCAGCTCATCAGACAGGGCTGGGGAAAAACTGTTTTTT. This sequence encodes CASSSDRAGEKLFF.